Below, 14 T cell receptor beta chains from the same sample are listed, as sequenced in a study of long-term antiretroviral therapy in people with HIV (dated by TCRdb to between 2022 and 2023). Sequencing of the TRB variable region was done with the immunoSEQ hsTCRB v3.0 assay at survey level resolution. TCRdb's version of the immuneACCESS table is confined to in-frame rearrangements and falls short of the full clone set. An unresolved V gene accounts for under half of the shortfall where checked; the remainder is of unknown origin. A total of some 28,000 clones appear in this sample, roughly 93% of them only once. The ten largest clones represent about 9.4% of the sample. The material was unsorted PBMCs, obtained 6.2 years after starting antiretroviral therapy. These receptors all come from a man in his forties with HIV.

The J gene is TRBJ2-7, the V gene TRBV7-2; 7 nucleotides line up with TRBD1. The CDR3 has 12 amino acids. V lost 8 bases to trimming and J lost 2 bases; unmatched junction nucleotides: 3. CDR1 SGHTA and CDR2 FQGNSA come from the germline V gene. The CDR3 DNA reads as TGTGCCAGCCGGACAGGCCCCTACGAGCAGTACTTC. This translates into CASRTGPYEQYF.

The chain joins TRBV25-1 to TRBJ2-7; 9 bases line up with TRBD1. The CDR3 consists of 14 residues. V shed 4 bases, J shed 3 bases, and the junction held 4 bases outside the gene matches. Germline assignment: CDR1 MGHDK and CDR2 SYGVNS. CDR3 bases: TGTGCCAGCAGTGGGGACAGGGAGCACTACGAGCAGTACTTC. Translating gives CASSGDREHYEQYF.

The V call is TRBV7-2, the J call TRBJ1-5; D not resolved. The germline V gene has CDR1 SGHTA and CDR2 FQGNSA. V gave up 5 bases and J gave up 4 bases, with 12 bases separating them. CDR3 length: 14 amino acids. The CDR3 region is CASSRSASNQPQHF. For the CDR3, the DNA is TGTGCCAGCAGCCGGTCGGCTTCTAATCAGCCCCAGCATTTT.

As concerns this clone: Within the sample, other DNA sequences also encode this same CDR3. V usage is TRBV5-1 and J usage is TRBJ2-3, with a weak D call TRBD2 (5 bases). V lost 0 bases and J 1 base, leaving 6 bases between the germline ends. Germline values: CDR1 SGHRS, CDR2 YFSETQ. CDR3 length: 14 amino acids. CDR3 DNA sequence: TGCGCCAGCAGCTTGGCCGGGGGCACAGATACGCAGTATTTT. Its protein product is CASSLAGGTDTQYF.

The chain carries TRBV7-8 and TRBJ2-5, with D possibly being TRBD1 (6 bases). V dropped 5 bases and J dropped 1 base, with 23 bases sitting between them. Germline CDR1 SGHVS, CDR2 FQNEAQ. CDR3 length: 18 amino acids. The CDR3 sequence is CASSRQTLQGWGQETQYF. In nucleotides, the CDR3 is TGTGCCAGCAGCCGACAGACGTTACAGGGATGGGGCCAAGAGACCCAGTACTTC.

This clone was counted between two and nine times. The chain joins TRBV7-8 to TRBJ1-6, with no clear D. The germline V gene has CDR1 SGHVS and CDR2 FQNEAQ. This CDR3 has 15 amino acids. V was pared by 3 bases and J by 2 bases, with 8 bases between. The CDR3 reads CASSLGSTYNSPLHF. The DNA for the CDR3 is TGTGCCAGCAGCTTGGGGAGCACCTATAATTCACCCCTCCACTTT.

The chain joins TRBV7-9 to TRBJ2-2; 8 nucleotides match TRBD1. Germline values: CDR1 SEHNR, CDR2 FQNEAQ (reference sequence). V was pared by 1 base and J by 7 bases, with 5 bases of the junction left unmatched. The CDR3 consists of 15 residues. This chain's CDR3 is CASSLVSGGIGELFF. The CDR3 DNA sequence: TGTGCCAGCAGCTTAGTGTCAGGGGGCATCGGGGAGCTGTTTTTT. Filled out from reference TRBV7-9 and TRBJ2-2, the complete variable domain reads DTGVSQNPRHKITKRGQNVTFRCDPISEHNRLYWYRQTLGQGPEFLTYFQNEAQLEKSRLLSDRFSAERPKGSFSTLEIQRTEQGDSAMYLCASSLVSGGIGELFFGEGSRLTVL.

This rearrangement joins TRBV14 to TRBJ2-1; D is ambiguous. Germline V gene sequence: CDR1 SGHDN, CDR2 FVKESK. V lost 4 bases and J lost 5, with 9 bases in between. The CDR3 has 13 residues. Here the CDR3 DNA reads TGTGCCAGCAGCCCCGTCCCTAACAATGAGCAGTTCTTC. Translated: CASSPVPNNEQFF. The variable domain in full, completed from reference TRBV14 and TRBJ2-1, reads EAGVTQFPSHSVIEKGQTVTLRCDPISGHDNLYWYRRVMGKEIKFLLHFVKESKQDESGMPNNRFLAERTGGTYSTLKVQPAELEDSGVYFCASSPVPNNEQFFGPGTRLTVL.

The V call is TRBV6-1, the J call TRBJ2-5, with 8 bases that match TRBD2. Germline V CDR1 and CDR2: MNHNS, SASEGT. J gave up 5 bases and V 5 bases, and 10 bases lay outside the gene matches. The CDR3 totals 15 residues. The CDR3 DNA sequence: TGTGCCAGCAGTTTATCAGCGGGAGAAGGGGAGACCCAGTACTTC. It specifies CASSLSAGEGETQYF.

The chain combines TRBV7-9 with TRBJ2-1; 7 nucleotides line up with TRBD1. The CDR3 runs to 15 residues. J gave up 2 bases and V 3 bases, and 4 bases lay outside the gene matches. The V gene's germline CDR1 is SEHNR and CDR2 FQNEAQ (reference sequence). In DNA form, the CDR3 reads TGTGCCAGCAGCTTTCGGGACAGTCCCTACAATGAGCAGTTCTTC. Protein sequence: CASSFRDSPYNEQFF.

CDR3 in DNA: TGTGCCAGCAGCCCGACTAGCGGAGGGAATGAGCAGTTCTTC. This codes for CASSPTSGGNEQFF. The V and J genes are TRBV27 and TRBJ2-1, with TRBD2 matching over 9 bases. CDR3 length equals 14 residues. Germline V gives CDR1 MNHEY, CDR2 SMNVEV (reference sequence). Trimming removed 6 bases from V and 7 bases from J; junction bases left unmatched: 7.

A note on this clone: This sample also contains other DNA sequences that code for the same CDR3. This chain uses TRBV7-9 with TRBJ2-7; no definite D call. V was pared by 8 bases and J by 0 bases, with 8 bases between. This CDR3 comprises 12 residues. Germline assignment: CDR1 SEHNR and CDR2 FQNEAQ (reference sequence). This chain's CDR3 is CASGDGSYEQYF. The CDR3 DNA sequence: TGTGCCAGCGGAGACGGCTCCTACGAGCAGTACTTC.

The chain uses TRBV9 and TRBJ2-2; no clear D gene. Trimming stripped 6 bases from V and 6 bases from J, with 15 bases between. The CDR3 runs 14 residues. Germline values: CDR1 SGDLS, CDR2 YYNGEE. CDR3 loop: CASKTQDGAGELFF. The CDR3 nucleotides read TGTGCCAGCAAGACACAAGATGGTGCCGGGGAGCTGTTTTTT.

This rearrangement joins TRBV30 to TRBJ2-7; D gene uncertain. The CDR3 is 14 residues long. V was pared by 5 bases and J by 0 bases, with 14 bases between. The germline V gene encodes CDR1 GTSNPN and CDR2 SVGIG (reference sequence). The CDR3 here is CAWATGPFSYEQYF. CDR3 coding DNA: TGTGCCTGGGCGACGGGTCCATTCTCCTACGAGCAGTACTTC.